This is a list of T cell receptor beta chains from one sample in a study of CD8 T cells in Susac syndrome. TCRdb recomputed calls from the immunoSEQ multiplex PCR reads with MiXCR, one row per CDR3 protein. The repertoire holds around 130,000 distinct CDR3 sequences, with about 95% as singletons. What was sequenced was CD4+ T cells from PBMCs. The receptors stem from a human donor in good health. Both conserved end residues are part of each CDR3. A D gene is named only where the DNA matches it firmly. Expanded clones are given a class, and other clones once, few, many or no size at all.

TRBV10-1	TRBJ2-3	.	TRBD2	TGCGCCAGCTCCGGGACTAGTGTTTCAGATACGCAGTATTTT	CASSGTSVSDTQYF
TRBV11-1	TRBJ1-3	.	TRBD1	TGTGCCAGCAGCGTTAGGGCGAAGGGACAGCCAAACCGCTCTGGAAACACCATATATTTT	CASSVRAKGQPNRSGNTIYF
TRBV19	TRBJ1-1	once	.	TGTGCCAGTAAGGAGGGGCATTCGGCCACTGAAGCTTTCTTT	CASKEGHSATEAFF
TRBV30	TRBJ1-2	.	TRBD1	TGTGCCTGGACCGACCCCGGGACAGGGGGTGCCTATGGCTACACCTTC	CAWTDPGTGGAYGYTF
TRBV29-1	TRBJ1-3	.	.	TGCAGCGTTGTTGGGCAGGGGTTTGGAAACACCATATATTTT	CSVVGQGFGNTIYF
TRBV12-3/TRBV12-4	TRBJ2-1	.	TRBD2	TGTGCCAGCAGGGTCGGGACTAGCGACTACAATGAGCAGTTCTTC	CASRVGTSDYNEQFF
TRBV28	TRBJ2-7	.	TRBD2	TGTGCCAGCAGTTTACCCGGACTAGCGGGACGCTCAAGCAACGAGCAGTACTTC	CASSLPGLAGRSSNEQYF
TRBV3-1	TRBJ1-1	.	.	TGTGCCAGCAGCCAAGGATCAGGACTTAACACTGAAGCTTTCTTT	CASSQGSGLNTEAFF
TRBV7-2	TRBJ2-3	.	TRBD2	TGTGCCAGCAGCTTAGCGCTAGATAGCGGGAGAGGTTCGGATACGCAGTATTTT	CASSLALDSGRGSDTQYF
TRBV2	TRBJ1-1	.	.	TGTGCCACCCGACAGGATATGAACACTGAAGCTTTCTTT	CATRQDMNTEAFF
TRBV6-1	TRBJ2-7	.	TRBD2	TGTGCCAGCATTCCGACTAGCGGGCCCTACGAGCAGTACTTC	CASIPTSGPYEQYF
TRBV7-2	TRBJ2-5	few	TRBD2	TGTGCCAGCAGCCCAGGCGGCGGGAGACAAGAGACCCAGTACTTC	CASSPGGGRQETQYF
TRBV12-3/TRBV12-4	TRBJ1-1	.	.	TGTGCCAGCAGTTTATATGGGTTCGGGGGGCGGTCCACTGAAGCTTTCTTT	CASSLYGFGGRSTEAFF
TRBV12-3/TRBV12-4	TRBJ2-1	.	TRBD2	TGTGCCAGCAGTCCCCAGGGCGGGAGGGTGAACAATGAGCAGTTCTTC	CASSPQGGRVNNEQFF